This record concerns one T cell receptor (beta chain) sequence. The antigen remains unidentified. This sample is drawn from a study of CD8 T cells in ankylosing spondylitis. Study observations and caveats: Certain motif variants had earlier appeared in reactive arthritis synovial fluid and blood. It appeared that ankylosing spondylitis blood was characterized by a TCR beta motif of several highly homologous variants.

V dropped 6 bases and J dropped 6 bases, with 13 bases sitting between them. Germline V gene data show CDR1 as SGHAT and CDR2 as FQNNGV. The CDR3 contains 13 residues. In making TCR beta libraries, quantitative 5'-RACE with molecular barcodes was used. TCRdb re-derived calls from the 5' RACE reads in MiXCR, one entry per CDR3 protein. Of 400,000 to 450,000 distinct CDR3 sequences listed, 17% are singletons. The sequencing input was blood, either unsorted or a sorted T cell fraction (not recorded which). The sequence derives from a male donor with ankylosing spondylitis. This chain connects TRBV11-2 to TRBJ2-3; possible D gene TRBD2, 5 bases. This CDR3 reads CASSFDRGDTQYF. In DNA form, the CDR3 reads TGTGCCAGCAGTTTCGACCGCGGGGATACGCAGTATTTT.